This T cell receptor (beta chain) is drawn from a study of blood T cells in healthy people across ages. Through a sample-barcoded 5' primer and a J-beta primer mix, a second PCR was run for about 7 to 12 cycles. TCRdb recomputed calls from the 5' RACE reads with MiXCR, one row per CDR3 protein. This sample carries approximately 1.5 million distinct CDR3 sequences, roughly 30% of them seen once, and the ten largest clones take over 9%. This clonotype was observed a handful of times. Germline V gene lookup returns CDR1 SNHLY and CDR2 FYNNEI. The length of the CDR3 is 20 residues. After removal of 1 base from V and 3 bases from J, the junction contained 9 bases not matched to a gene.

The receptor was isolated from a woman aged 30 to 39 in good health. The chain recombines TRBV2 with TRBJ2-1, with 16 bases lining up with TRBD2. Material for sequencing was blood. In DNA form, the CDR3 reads TGTGCCAGCAGTGAAGAGAGAGGGACTAGCGGGAGGGGTATCTACAATGAGCAGTTCTTC. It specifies CASSEERGTSGRGIYNEQFF.